This T cell receptor beta chain was sequenced for a study of blood T cell repertoires in COVID-19 (dated by TCRdb to the early 2020s). Background on the whole study: The collaborator samples originated in the United States, Italy and Spain and spanned the acute and convalescent phases of COVID-19. The dataset comprised deeply sampled blood TCRbeta repertoires from subjects exposed to, actively infected with, or recovered from COVID-19. The prospective study material was composed of cDNA or gDNA derived from T cells, B-cell-depleted T cells, or PBMCs. Where available, HLA class I and class II types were taken from metadata supplied by the sample provider and were not determined by assay-based typing. A de-identified subject ID, COVID-19 status, age in years and sex were almost always included in the sample metadata. A freely available public database, intended as a resource for researchers studying the immune response to SARS-CoV-2, is where the repertoires were released. The samples were drawn from two sources: the first 160 participants of the ongoing ImmuneRACE study, and fewer than 1,500 subjects contributed by 6 global collaborators. The investigation overall reported the following: Clinical and demographic metadata were provided uncurated, with the amount varying by source and participant.

Here V drops 5 bases and J drops 5 bases, and the junction holds 5 bases not matched to any gene. The CDR3 runs 14 residues from the cysteine to the phenylalanine. Only the CDR3 region is kept as DNA, spanning 42 bases read in frame from base 1. TCRbeta CDR3 regions were amplified from genomic DNA using the immunoSEQ Assay, a bias-controlled multiplex PCR. The authors processed their data as follows. The number of nucleated cells in each sample was estimated by amplification of reference gene primers within the assay. Sequence reads were collapsed and filtered to measure the absolute abundance of every unique TCRbeta CDR3 rearrangement. For each sample, productive Simpson clonality was calculated as the square root of Simpson's diversity index over productive rearrangements. TCRdb took over this immuneACCESS table, retaining in-frame rearrangements with V and J assigned. Such tables are incomplete; in checked studies, under half of the missing clones stem from an unresolved V gene, and the remainder is unexplained. That table is the source of V, J and clone size, and D and trimming were worked out from the DNA. This sample is represented by over 400,000 clones; roughly 85% of them were singletons. The ten biggest clones cover 1.4% to 1.5% of the sample.

Collaborating institutions collected whole blood in K2EDTA tubes following their own protocols. For TCRbeta analysis, collaborators shipped samples in one of three forms: frozen whole blood, isolated PBMCs, or DNA extracted from either of those sample types. In regard to this clone: The target of this receptor is not known. No base qualities exist here, and no much larger clone lies one base off it.

The chain is encoded by TRBV23-1 joined to TRBJ2-1, with 8 bases matching TRBD1. TRBV23-1 is an open reading frame, and its role is uncertain. This receptor was identified in a woman aged 25 to 39 with active or convalescent COVID-19. Sample: peripheral blood. CDR3 reads: CASSEEGQDNEQFF. The DNA sequence is as follows: TGCGCCAGCAGTGAGGAGGGACAGGACAATGAGCAGTTCTTC.